This entry lists 10 T cell receptor beta chains sequenced from one sample in a study of blood T cell repertoires in COVID-19. Clones were read by immunoSEQ multiplex PCR, and TCRdb kept only the in-frame ones, dropping some. This sample has 120,000 to 150,000 clones; 70% to 80% occur once, and the top ten carry roughly 3.6%. Sample: peripheral blood. These receptors all come from a man in his 60s with acute or convalescent COVID-19.

The CDR3 loop is CASSLVGGNIQYF. The CDR3 DNA reads as TGCGCCAGCAGCCTCGTCGGAGGAAACATTCAGTACTTC. V usage is TRBV4-1 and J usage is TRBJ2-4, with a possible D match to TRBD2 (5 bases). The CDR3 has 13 residues. The germline V and J ends were trimmed by 4 bases and 6 bases, with 10 bases remaining between them. Germline-derived CDR1 and CDR2 are MGHRA and YSYEKL.

The chain uses TRBV24-1 and TRBJ2-1, with TRBD2 identical over 7 bases. CDR1 is KGHDR and CDR2 is SFDVKD in the germline V gene. This CDR3 comprises 16 residues. V shed 2 bases, J shed 3 bases, and the junction held 6 bases outside the gene matches. CDR3 sequence: CATSDSGGSFYNEQFF. In DNA, the CDR3 is TGTGCCACCAGTGATTCCGGCGGGAGCTTCTACAATGAGCAGTTCTTC.

The J gene is TRBJ2-1, the V gene TRBV5-6; 9 bases fit TRBD2. Looked up from germline, CDR1 is SGHDT and CDR2 is YYEEEE. The CDR3 extends over 17 amino acids. V trimming: 0 bases; J trimming: 3 bases; junction bases outside the gene matches: 7. The CDR3 sequence is CASSLAGSGSFYNEQFF. CDR3 sequence (DNA): TGTGCCAGCAGCTTGGCTGGTAGCGGGAGCTTCTACAATGAGCAGTTCTTC.

The chain is built from TRBV6-6 and TRBJ1-3; D possibly corresponds to TRBD1 (6 bases). The CDR3 consists of 15 residues. Trimming removed 4 bases at V and 2 bases at J, with 12 bases between. CDR1 and CDR2 (germline): MNHNY, SVGAGI (reference sequence). The CDR3 DNA reads TGTGCCAGCAGTTCAAGCAGGGGTGCTGGAAACACCATATATTTT. Protein sequence: CASSSSRGAGNTIYF.

This sequence joins TRBV19 and TRBJ2-1; 12 bases map to TRBD2. This CDR3 region has 17 residues. V trimming: 5 bases; J trimming: 6 bases; junction bases outside the gene matches: 11. Germline V gene lookup returns CDR1 LNHDA and CDR2 SQIVND (reference sequence). The DNA for the CDR3 is TGTGCCAGTAGTTGGATGGGGCTAGCGGGAGGGCGCAATGAGCAGTTCTTC. Translated: CASSWMGLAGGRNEQFF. Combining the CDR3 with reference TRBV19 and TRBJ2-1 gives the whole variable domain DGGITQSPKYLFRKEGQNVTLSCEQNLNHDAMYWYRQDPGQGLRLIYYSQIVNDFQKGDIAEGYSVSREKKESFPLTVTSAQKNPTAFYLCASSWMGLAGGRNEQFFGPGTRLTVL.

The CDR3 DNA reads as TGTGCCAGCAGCTTCCGGGACAGGGGGGCGGATACGCAGTATTTT. Its translation: CASSFRDRGADTQYF. This sequence joins TRBV21-1 and TRBJ2-3; the listed D gene, TRBD1, was not tested against the DNA. TRBV21-1 is listed as a pseudogene. The CDR3 sequence is 15 residues long.

The chain links TRBV7-6 to TRBJ2-2; perhaps TRBD1 as D (5 bases). The ends were cut back, 6 bases at V and 4 bases at J, with 9 bases in the middle. The CDR3 has 13 residues. Germline V gene sequence: CDR1 SGHVS, CDR2 FNYEAQ. CDR3 DNA: TGTGCCAGCAGTTCACAGGTCACCGGGGAGCTGTTTTTT. Translated, it gives CASSSQVTGELFF.

The chain joins TRBV6-1 to TRBJ2-7, with D unclear. Trimming took off 3 bases at V and 4 bases at J, with 10 bases between the two ends. This CDR3 comprises 13 residues. Germline assignment: CDR1 MNHNS and CDR2 SASEGT. CDR3 sequence (DNA): TGTGCCAGCAGTGAGACTGGCGCTTACGAGCAGTACTTC. Its translation: CASSETGAYEQYF.

This sequence joins TRBV28 and TRBJ2-1, with D hard to call. Per germline, CDR1 MDHEN and CDR2 SYDVKM. The length of the CDR3 is 14 residues. The V gene lost 8 bases and the J gene lost 0 bases, with 11 bases spanning the gap. The CDR3 sequence: CASLKASSYNEQFF. For the CDR3, the DNA is TGTGCCAGCCTGAAGGCTAGCTCCTACAATGAGCAGTTCTTC.

The chain employs TRBV6-6 and TRBJ2-5; a possible D gene is TRBD2 (6 bases). The germline V gene has CDR1 MNHNY and CDR2 SVGAGI (reference sequence). The CDR3 is 14 residues long. Trimming shortened V by 6 bases and J by 1 base, and 12 bases separated the two germline ends. The CDR3 protein is CASSYGRPQETQYF. As DNA, the CDR3 is TGTGCCAGCAGCTACGGGAGACCCCAAGAGACCCAGTACTTC.